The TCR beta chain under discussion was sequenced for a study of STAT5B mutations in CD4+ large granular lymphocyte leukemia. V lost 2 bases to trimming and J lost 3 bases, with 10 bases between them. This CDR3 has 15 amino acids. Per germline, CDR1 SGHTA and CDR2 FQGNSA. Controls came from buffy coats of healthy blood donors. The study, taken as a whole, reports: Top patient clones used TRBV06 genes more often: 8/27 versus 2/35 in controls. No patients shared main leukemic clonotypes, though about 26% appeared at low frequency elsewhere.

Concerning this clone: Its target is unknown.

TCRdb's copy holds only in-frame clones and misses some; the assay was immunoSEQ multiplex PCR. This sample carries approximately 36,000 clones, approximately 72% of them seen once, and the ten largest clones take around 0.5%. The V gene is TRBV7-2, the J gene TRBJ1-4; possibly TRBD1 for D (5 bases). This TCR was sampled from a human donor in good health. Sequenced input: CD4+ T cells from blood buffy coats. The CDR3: CASSLPGAANEKLFF. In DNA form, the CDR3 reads TGTGCCAGCAGCTTACCCGGGGCGGCTAATGAAAAACTGTTTTTT.